These 22 T cell receptor beta chains came from one sample sequenced in a study of early T cells in non-severe SARS-CoV-2 infection. TCRdb redid the calling of the 5' RACE reads with MiXCR, one entry per CDR3 protein. The sample has under 60,000 distinct CDR3 sequences, about 5.6% seen once. Sequenced sample: whole blood. The source of these receptors is an adult who was a healthcare worker with PCR-confirmed SARS-CoV-2 infection or an uninfected control (not recorded which).

By share of the sample, this clonotype is medium-sized (0.01 to 0.1%). The rearrangement links TRBV4-1 to TRBJ1-5; D gene unclear. From germline, CDR1 is MGHRA and CDR2 YSYEKL. V shed 8 bases and J shed 0 bases, with 14 bases lying between them. This CDR3 is 15 amino acids long. The CDR3 bases are TGCGCCAGCGGGAGGGAAGAAAATAGCAATCAGCCCCAGCATTTT. Translated, it gives CASGREENSNQPQHF.

This clonotype has a count of ten or more. This chain connects TRBV10-1 to TRBJ2-1, with D possibly being TRBD1 or TRBD2 (6 bases each). Germline V gene lookup returns CDR1 WNHNN and CDR2 SYGVQD (reference sequence). V was trimmed by 7 bases and J by 5 bases, leaving 18 bases between them. This CDR3 spans 15 amino acids. The CDR3 reads CASTGAADEHNEQFF. The CDR3 nucleotides read TGCGCCAGCACGGGGGCGGCGGATGAACACAATGAGCAGTTCTTC.

This clonotype occurred many times. The chain combines TRBV29-1 with TRBJ2-1; the match to TRBD1 covers 9 bases. The CDR3 is 14 residues long. The germline V gene encodes CDR1 SQVTM and CDR2 ANQGSEA. Trimming removed 1 base from V and 3 bases from J; junction bases left unmatched: 1. CDR3 in DNA: TGCAGCGTTGAAGGACAGGGGGTCTACAATGAGCAGTTCTTC. Amino acids: CSVEGQGVYNEQFF.

Only a few counts were recorded for this clonotype. The gene calls are TRBV9 and TRBJ2-3; 7 bases agree with TRBD2. This CDR3 is built from 14 residues. Germline CDR1 reads SGDLS; CDR2 reads YYNGEE. J gave up 4 bases and V 3 bases, and 5 bases lay outside the gene matches. CDR3 residues: CASSAIAGADTQYF. In nucleotides, the CDR3 is TGTGCCAGCAGCGCAATTGCGGGGGCAGATACGCAGTATTTT.

About this clonotype: A clone one base away is much larger, so this may be a read error. This chain connects TRBV12-3 or TRBV12-4 to TRBJ1-2; no reliable D call. The length of the CDR3 is 13 residues. The CDR3 nucleotides are TGTGCCAACAGTCCCCGACACAACTATGGCTACACCTTC. It yields the protein CANSPRHNYGYTF.

This clonotype was counted ten times or more. The chain couples TRBV12-3 or TRBV12-4 to TRBJ2-5; no clear D gene. Trimming took 1 base from V and 4 from J, leaving 10 bases between them. The CDR3 is 14 residues long. The CDR3 nucleotides are TGTGCCAGCAGTTTAGATACGGGCCCAGAGACCCAGTACTTC. It specifies CASSLDTGPETQYF.

This clonotype was seen more than once but under ten times. The rearrangement links TRBV18 to TRBJ1-2, with D tentatively TRBD1 (5 bases). This CDR3 has 14 amino acids. CDR1 KGHSH and CDR2 LQKENI come from the germline V gene. Trimming shortened V by 5 bases and J by 2 bases, and 12 bases separated the two germline ends. The CDR3 DNA sequence: TGTGCCAGCTCAGAAGGGACGGGGAACTATGGCTACACCTTC. This encodes CASSEGTGNYGYTF. The whole variable domain, remainder taken from reference TRBV18 and TRBJ1-2, is NAGVMQNPRHLVRRRGQEARLRCSPMKGHSHVYWYRQLPEEGLKFMVYLQKENIIDESGMPKERFSAEFPKEGPSILRIQQVVRGDSAAYFCASSEGTGNYGYTFGSGTRLTVV.

This clonotype was detected many times. The chain joins TRBV20-1 to TRBJ1-2; maybe TRBD1 (5 bases). CDR3 length: 14 residues. Germline loops: CDR1 DFQATT, CDR2 SNEGSKA (reference sequence). The V gene lost 1 base and the J gene lost 7 bases, with 16 bases spanning the gap. DNA of the CDR3: TGCAGTGCTAGAGCCCAGCTGGTTGGGGCTGGCTACACCTTC. The encoded protein is CSARAQLVGAGYTF.

In this sample, this clonotype turned up many times. The chain is built from TRBV7-7 and TRBJ1-4; D might be TRBD1 (6 bases). In germline, CDR1 is SSHAT, CDR2 FNYEAQ (reference sequence). This CDR3 region has 20 residues. This chain's CDR3 is CAHTILGPTGTFTTNEKLFF. The CDR3 DNA is TGTGCTCATACTATCCTGGGCCCGACAGGCACCTTCACAACTAATGAAAAACTGTTTTTT.

This clonotype was found many times. V and J are TRBV29-1 and TRBJ2-3, with D unresolved. The CDR3 totals 11 residues. V was pared by 3 bases and J by 6 bases, with 7 bases between. Germline assignment: CDR1 SQVTM and CDR2 ANQGSEA. The CDR3 here is CSVDQGDTQYF. Written as DNA, the CDR3 is TGCAGCGTTGATCAAGGGGATACGCAGTATTTT.

Here the CDR3 reads CASHRALNTEAFF. Here the CDR3 DNA reads TGTGCCAGCCACCGGGCACTGAACACTGAAGCTTTCTTT. This sequence joins TRBV6-5 and TRBJ1-1; D call uncertain. The CDR3 is 13 amino acids. Looked up from germline, CDR1 is MNHEY and CDR2 is SVGAGI. Between the trimmed V and J ends, which lost 8 bases and 0 bases, there was a span of 10 bases.

The rearrangement uses TRBV7-8 and TRBJ2-3; possibly TRBD1 for D (5 bases). The CDR3 runs 17 residues. The germline V gene has CDR1 SGHVS and CDR2 FQNEAQ. V was cut by 5 bases and J by 3 bases, with 21 bases left in between. CDR3 sequence: CASSPIKGRPGTDTQYF. The CDR3 DNA sequence: TGTGCCAGCAGCCCTATCAAGGGGCGCCCAGGGACAGATACGCAGTATTTT.

This clonotype turned up a few times. The chain has TRBV7-2 and TRBJ1-2, with D perhaps matching TRBD1 (5 bases). This CDR3 has 14 residues. The germline V and J ends were trimmed by 11 bases and 3 bases, with 19 bases remaining between them. Per germline, CDR1 SGHTA and CDR2 FQGNSA. The CDR3 spells CALLTPGSDYGYTF. The CDR3, as DNA: TGTGCCCTACTTACGCCAGGGTCGGACTATGGCTACACCTTC.

The table lists this clonotype with many counts. This sequence joins TRBV5-1 and TRBJ1-2, with D unclear. Germline loops: CDR1 SGHRS, CDR2 YFSETQ. Trimming shortened V by 0 bases and J by 7 bases, and 7 bases separated the two germline ends. The CDR3 has 12 residues. The CDR3 reads CASSLDWGGYTF. The CDR3, as DNA: TGCGCCAGCAGCTTGGATTGGGGTGGCTACACCTTC.

There are a few counts of this clonotype. The V call is TRBV28, the J call TRBJ1-2; a possible D gene is TRBD1 (5 bases). CDR3 length: 13 residues. From germline, CDR1 is MDHEN and CDR2 SYDVKM. V shed 10 bases and J shed 1 base, with 13 bases lying between them. CDR3: CATLEGHNYGYTF. CDR3 sequence (DNA): TGTGCCACCTTGGAGGGGCATAACTATGGCTACACCTTC.

This clonotype was seen many times. The chain links TRBV4-3 to TRBJ1-5, with a tentative D call TRBD1 (5 bases). Trimming cost V 0 bases and J 7 bases, with 13 bases left between them. This CDR3 comprises 15 residues. Germline CDR1 is LGHNA and CDR2 is YSLEER. The CDR3 nucleotides read TGCGCCAGCAGCCAAGATCTAGGAGGGGCCCAGCCCCAGCATTTT. Protein product: CASSQDLGGAQPQHF.

This clonotype has more than one count but fewer than ten. The V gene is TRBV20-1, the J gene TRBJ2-5; D gene uncertain. The germline gives CDR1 DFQATT, CDR2 SNEGSKA (reference sequence). Between the trimmed V and J ends, which lost 1 base and 1 base, there was a span of 7 bases. This CDR3 has 13 residues. CDR3 in DNA: TGCAGTGCTAGAGCACGGCTCCAAGAGACCCAGTACTTC. This gives the protein CSARARLQETQYF.

Ten or more counts support this clonotype. The chain recombines TRBV5-4 with TRBJ1-4; D is ambiguous. Germline V gene lookup returns CDR1 SGHNT and CDR2 YYREEE (reference sequence). The CDR3 extends over 13 amino acids. V was cut by 3 bases and J by 8 bases, with 11 bases left in between. The CDR3 DNA follows: TGTGCCAGCAGCTCGGGGAGCGAAGAAAAACTGTTTTTT. Translated, it gives CASSSGSEEKLFF.

The chain combines TRBV12-3 or TRBV12-4 with TRBJ1-1; 7 bases map to TRBD1. CDR3 length: 15 amino acids. V lost 6 bases to trimming and J lost 6 bases; unmatched junction nucleotides: 13. CDR3 sequence: CASSLTQGTGAEAFF. DNA of the CDR3: TGTGCCAGCAGCCTAACACAGGGGACCGGCGCTGAAGCTTTCTTT.

This chain's CDR3 is CASSRDTLKSEAFF. In nucleotides, the CDR3 is TGTGCCAGCAGCCGCGACACCTTAAAATCCGAAGCTTTCTTT. J is TRBJ1-1 and V is TRBV12-3 or TRBV12-4; D not certain. V dropped 6 bases and J dropped 8 bases, with 19 bases sitting between them. The CDR3 is 14 amino acids.

This clonotype occurred a few times. V and J are TRBV7-6 and TRBJ2-7, with 7 bases lining up with TRBD2. The CDR3 sequence is 15 residues long. The V gene's germline CDR1 is SGHVS and CDR2 FNYEAQ. V dropped 4 bases and J dropped 6; count of bases not matched to a gene: 12. The CDR3 nucleotides are TGTGCCAGCAGCTCCCCGGGGAGGGGCCGGAGCGAGCAGTACTTC. Its translation is CASSSPGRGRSEQYF.

The chain has TRBV12-3 or TRBV12-4 and TRBJ2-2; no clear D. The CDR3 has 12 amino acids. V was trimmed by 8 bases and J by 0 bases, leaving 4 bases between them. CDR3 nucleotide sequence: TGTGCCAGCTTATCGAACACCGGGGAGCTGTTTTTT. It yields the protein CASLSNTGELFF.